Shown below are 17 T cell receptor beta chains from a single sample sequenced in a study of cytomegalovirus exposure and HLA in healthy donors. PCR was performed using 60 Vbeta and 13 Jbeta primers. Method: immunoSEQ multiplex PCR; TCRdb's copy keeps in-frame clones and lacks some. The sample has approximately 120,000 clones; 65% to 90% are singletons. The sample was PBMCs. The receptors here all came from a woman aged 25 to 39 in good health and CMV-seronegative.

The chain employs TRBV5-1 and TRBJ2-5; TRBD1 matches 9 bases. The V gene's germline CDR1 is SGHRS and CDR2 YFSETQ. V shed 0 bases, J shed 4 bases, and the junction held 4 bases outside the gene matches. The CDR3 is 15 residues long. The CDR3 bases are TGCGCCAGCAGCTTGGCCGGGGACAGGGCAGAGACCCAGTACTTC. Protein: CASSLAGDRAETQYF.

The chain has TRBV14 and TRBJ2-5, with TRBD2 matching 12 bases. In germline, CDR1 is SGHDN, CDR2 FVKESK. The CDR3 sequence is 16 residues long. J gave up 2 bases and V 4 bases, and 5 bases lay outside the gene matches. The CDR3 region is CASSPGTSGPQETQYF. The CDR3 DNA reads as TGTGCCAGCAGCCCCGGGACTAGCGGGCCTCAAGAGACCCAGTACTTC.

This clone appeared a single time. The chain carries TRBV20-1 and TRBJ1-1, with no clear D. From germline, CDR1 is DFQATT and CDR2 SNEGSKA (reference sequence). CDR3 size: 11 residues. V lost 6 bases to trimming and J lost 7 bases, with 12 bases between them. CDR3 in amino acids: CSAESESEAFF. CDR3 DNA: TGCAGTGCCGAATCGGAGAGTGAAGCTTTCTTT.

The chain links TRBV9 to TRBJ1-4; 8 bases are a match to TRBD1. The CDR3 runs to 14 residues. The germline V gene has CDR1 SGDLS and CDR2 YYNGEE. The ends lost 4 bases at V and 8 bases at J; junction bases unmatched: 7. The CDR3 DNA is TGTGCCAGCAGCCTCGACAGGGGTGGAGAAAAACTGTTTTTT. Translating it yields CASSLDRGGEKLFF.

The chain combines TRBV5-1 with TRBJ2-3; D unclear. Germline loops: CDR1 SGHRS, CDR2 YFSETQ. This CDR3 has 12 residues. V lost 0 bases and J 5 bases, leaving 4 bases between the germline ends. The CDR3 loop reads CASSLGVDTQYF. CDR3 nucleotide sequence: TGCGCCAGCAGCTTGGGAGTAGATACGCAGTATTTT.

The rearrangement uses TRBV5-1 and TRBJ2-2; D is ambiguous. The CDR3 has 15 residues. Germline assignment: CDR1 SGHRS and CDR2 YFSETQ. Trimming pared 0 bases from V and 1 base from J, leaving 7 bases between. CDR3 sequence (DNA): TGCGCCAGCAGCTTGGCAGCGAAGAACACCGGGGAGCTGTTTTTT. The encoded protein is CASSLAAKNTGELFF.

The CDR3 region is CASSPQDRSQETQYF. The CDR3 DNA sequence: TGTGCCAGCAGCCCTCAAGACAGGAGCCAAGAGACCCAGTACTTC. The genes are TRBV9 and TRBJ2-5; D is perhaps TRBD1 (6 bases). Germline-derived CDR1 and CDR2 are SGDLS and YYNGEE. The CDR3 has 15 amino acids. V was pared by 4 bases and J by 1 base, with 14 bases between.

The gene calls are TRBV30 and TRBJ1-1; TRBD1 matches at 8 bases. Germline lookup yields CDR1 GTSNPN and CDR2 SVGIG (reference sequence). The ends lost 5 bases at V and 4 bases at J; junction bases unmatched: 0. The CDR3 loop spans 11 amino acids. CDR3 in amino acids: CAWDRGTEAFF. The CDR3, as DNA: TGTGCCTGGGACAGGGGCACTGAAGCTTTCTTT.

The chain carries TRBV5-1 and TRBJ2-1; TRBD2 agrees at 7 bases. The germline V gene encodes CDR1 SGHRS and CDR2 YFSETQ. Unmatched junction bases numbered 8, after V lost 4 bases and J lost 4 bases. The CDR3 runs 15 residues. CDR3 loop: CASSDRLARYNEQFF. CDR3 sequence (DNA): TGCGCCAGCAGCGACAGACTAGCTCGATACAATGAGCAGTTCTTC.

The chain joins TRBV9 to TRBJ1-2; D remains ambiguous. The V gene lost 4 bases and the J gene lost 4 bases, with 14 bases spanning the gap. The germline V gene encodes CDR1 SGDLS and CDR2 YYNGEE. CDR3 length: 14 amino acids. CDR3 nucleotides: TGTGCCAGCAGCTTAGGACGGGTCGGCTATGGCTACACCTTC. Protein sequence: CASSLGRVGYGYTF.

This chain uses TRBV19 with TRBJ2-7; tentatively, D is TRBD2 (6 bases). This CDR3 has 14 residues. V was cut by 3 bases and J by 5 bases, with 14 bases left in between. Germline V CDR1 and CDR2: LNHDA, SQIVND (reference sequence). The DNA for the CDR3 is TGTGCCAGTAGTATCGGGGGTATCGGCGACGAGCAGTACTTC. This codes for CASSIGGIGDEQYF.

The genes are TRBV4-2 and TRBJ2-6; D unclear. Germline V gene lookup returns CDR1 LGHNA and CDR2 YNFKEQ. This CDR3 is 18 amino acids long. V was clipped by 4 bases and J by 0 bases, with 16 bases between them. CDR3 coding DNA: TGTGCCAGCAGCCGCGTCGTAGGCGGAGACTCTGGGGCCAACGTCCTGACTTTC. Protein: CASSRVVGGDSGANVLTF.

The chain links TRBV28 to TRBJ2-7; TRBD2 aligns across 9 bases. The CDR3 is made up of 12 amino acids. The J segment lost 10 bases and the V segment lost 7 bases, leaving 8 bases of the junction unmatched. CDR1 and CDR2 (germline): MDHEN, SYDVKM. The CDR3: CASTGLAHSQYF. The CDR3 DNA is TGTGCCAGCACGGGACTAGCCCACAGCCAGTACTTC. The full variable domain, its missing parts supplied by reference TRBV28 and TRBJ2-7, is DVKVTQSSRYLVKRTGEKVFLECVQDMDHENMFWYRQDPGLGLRLIYFSYDVKMKEKGDIPEGYSVSREKKERFSLILESASTNQTSMYLCASTGLAHSQYFGPGTRLTVT.

V is TRBV7-9 and J is TRBJ2-5; TRBD1 matches at 8 bases. The better agreement between TRBJ2-7 and the DNA end casts doubt on the J call. The CDR3 has 16 residues. From germline, CDR1 is SEHNR and CDR2 FQNEAQ (reference sequence). CDR3 in amino acids: CASSPTNRGETDEQYF. CDR3 DNA sequence: TGTGCCAGCAGCCCCACGAACAGGGGGGAGACAGACGAGCAGTACTTC.

The chain is built from TRBV6-4 and TRBJ2-5; possible D gene TRBD2, 6 bases. TRBJ2-7 matches the DNA end more closely, so the J call is doubtful. The CDR3 spans 18 residues. Germline V CDR1 and CDR2: MRHNA, SNTAGT. CDR3 bases: TGTGCCAGCAGTGACCCAAAAACCGGGACTGAGACCTCCTACGAGCAGTACTTC. It translates to CASSDPKTGTETSYEQYF.

This clone was seen a handful of times. This rearrangement joins TRBV7-2 to TRBJ1-1; 7 bases map to TRBD1. This CDR3 has 14 amino acids. V lost 2 bases and J lost 5; bases outside the gene matches: 5. Germline V CDR1 and CDR2: SGHTA, FQGNSA. CDR3 in DNA: TGTGCCAGCAGCTTATCAGGGGGAGGAACTGAAGCTTTCTTT. This codes for CASSLSGGGTEAFF.

The genes are TRBV6-5 and TRBJ1-1, with D tentatively TRBD1 (5 bases). Germline assignment: CDR1 MNHEY and CDR2 SVGAGI. This CDR3 is 15 amino acids long. Here the CDR3 reads CFVSLTYSSGGRAFF. DNA of the CDR3: TGTTTTGTATCGCTGACTTATTCTTCGGGGGGTAGGGCTTTCTTT.